The sequence of this T cell receptor (beta chain) was determined in a study of OX40 agonist ivuxolimab in advanced cancers. The germline gives CDR1 KGHSH, CDR2 LQKENI. This CDR3 region has 16 residues. V lost 2 bases and J lost 7, with 17 bases in between. Libraries were prepared by immunoSEQ multiplex PCR; TCRdb keeps only in-frame clonotypes and omits some of them. The sample records some 98,000 clones, more than 85% being singletons. The sample here was CD4+ or CD8+ T cells sorted from blood, taken in a trial of the OX40 agonist ivuxolimab. The chain is built from TRBV18 and TRBJ2-2; D may correspond to TRBD1 or TRBD2 (5 bases each). This sequence originates from an adult with an advanced solid tumor such as melanoma, head and neck, liver or kidney cancer. In DNA, the CDR3 is TGTGCCAGCTCACCAAGCCGGGACGTCCAGGGCGGGGAGCTGTTTTTT. Its protein is CASSPSRDVQGGELFF.